Each of the 21 T cell receptor beta chains below was sequenced from the same sample in a study of cytomegalovirus exposure and HLA in healthy donors. The assay was immunoSEQ multiplex PCR, and TCRdb's table has in-frame clones only and misses some. The sample includes 60,000 to 80,000 clones, about 82% of them seen just once. The sequenced sample consisted of PBMCs. These TCRs come from a young man in good health and CMV-seronegative.

As regards this clone: Other DNA variants within this sample encode the same CDR3. The chain links TRBV2 to TRBJ1-1; no firm D call. Germline CDR1 and CDR2: SNHLY and FYNNEI. V lost 8 bases, J lost 5 bases, and 12 bases lay in between. The CDR3 has 12 residues. The CDR3 loop reads CASQTTGTEAFF. In nucleotides, the CDR3 is TGTGCCAGCCAGACGACGGGGACTGAAGCTTTCTTT.

The chain couples TRBV18 to TRBJ1-6; D perhaps matches TRBD1 (5 bases). The CDR3 runs 17 residues. V was trimmed by 0 bases and J by 7 bases, leaving 16 bases between them. CDR1 KGHSH and CDR2 LQKENI come from the germline V gene. The CDR3 region is CASSPPPGPKGNSPLHF. The CDR3 coding sequence is TGTGCCAGCTCACCACCCCCAGGCCCAAAGGGGAATTCACCCCTCCACTTT.

In this sample, this clone turned up a few times. The chain couples TRBV9 to TRBJ1-2; 7 bases match TRBD1. Germline CDR1 SGDLS, CDR2 YYNGEE. V lost 4 bases and J lost 3; bases outside the gene matches: 18. The CDR3 consists of 18 residues. The CDR3 DNA sequence: TGTGCCAGCAGCCATCCACGGGACAGTCCCTACCCAGACTATGGCTACACCTTC. This sequence encodes CASSHPRDSPYPDYGYTF.

The chain carries TRBV4-1 and TRBJ1-2, with D perhaps matching TRBD1 (5 bases). The CDR3 runs 16 residues. Trimming removed 1 base at V and 3 bases at J, with 15 bases between. Germline V gene lookup returns CDR1 MGHRA and CDR2 YSYEKL. The CDR3 DNA sequence: TGCGCCAGCAGCCAAGGACTCCGGGGGGATCACTATGGCTACACCTTC. It specifies CASSQGLRGDHYGYTF.

The rearrangement uses TRBV5-6 and TRBJ2-2, with 7 bases matching TRBD2. In germline, CDR1 is SGHDT, CDR2 YYEEEE. The trim removed 7 bases at V and 7 bases at J, leaving 13 bases unmatched. This CDR3 is built from 15 residues. Here the CDR3 DNA reads TGTGCCAGCGCCTTCAACCGGGGGGTTATCGGGGAGCTGTTTTTT. Encoded protein: CASAFNRGVIGELFF. The complete variable domain, with remaining parts taken from reference TRBV5-6 and TRBJ2-2, reads DAGVTQSPTHLIKTRGQQVTLRCSPKSGHDTVSWYQQALGQGPQFIFQYYEEEERQRGNFPDRFSGHQFPNYSSELNVNALLLGDSALYLCASAFNRGVIGELFFGEGSRLTVL.

The CDR3 DNA reads as TGTGCCATCAGTGAGAGGCGGTCAATCTACGAGCAGTACTTC. This gives the protein CAISERRSIYEQYF. The rearrangement uses TRBV10-3 and TRBJ2-7; D gene ambiguous. V dropped 2 bases and J dropped 3 bases, with 11 bases sitting between them. The length of the CDR3 is 14 residues. Germline assignment: CDR1 ENHRY and CDR2 SYGVKD.

The chain uses TRBV19 and TRBJ2-7; 9 nucleotides match TRBD2. Germline V gives CDR1 LNHDA, CDR2 SQIVND (reference sequence). After removal of 5 bases from V and 2 bases from J, the junction contained 13 bases not matched to a gene. The CDR3 is 17 residues long. CDR3 nucleotide sequence: TGTGCCAGTAGTCCGACCCCGACTAGCGGTCCGACCTACGAGCAGTACTTC. This translates into CASSPTPTSGPTYEQYF.

This clone occurred once. This chain uses TRBV5-1 with TRBJ2-5; 9 bases are a match to TRBD1. The CDR3 runs to 14 residues. CDR1 is SGHRS and CDR2 is YFSETQ in the germline V gene. Trimming took 2 bases from V and 3 from J; bases not matched to a gene: 2. This CDR3 reads CASSFGQGKETQYF. Written as DNA, the CDR3 is TGCGCCAGCAGCTTCGGACAGGGGAAAGAGACCCAGTACTTC.

This chain's CDR3 is CASSMGQQETQYF. In DNA, the CDR3 is TGTGCCAGTAGTATGGGGCAGCAAGAGACCCAGTACTTC. This sequence joins TRBV19 and TRBJ2-5; D is perhaps TRBD1 (5 bases). Germline V gene data show CDR1 as LNHDA and CDR2 as SQIVND (reference sequence). Trimming stripped 3 bases from V and 2 bases from J, with 7 bases between. The CDR3 has 13 amino acids.

The V call is TRBV5-1, the J call TRBJ2-6; 9 bases agree with TRBD1. This CDR3 contains 17 residues. Germline CDR1 reads SGHRS; CDR2 reads YFSETQ. Losses at the gene ends were 3 bases for V and 2 bases for J; bases not matched to a gene: 6. In nucleotides, the CDR3 is TGCGCCAGCAGCTCACAGGGGGCTATAGCTGGGGCCAACGTCCTGACTTTC. Its protein product is CASSSQGAIAGANVLTF.

V and J are TRBV7-2 and TRBJ2-5, with TRBD2 matching 9 bases. The CDR3 sequence is 14 residues long. Germline V gives CDR1 SGHTA, CDR2 FQGNSA. Trimming at V came to 5 bases and at J to 4 bases, leaving 5 bases not matched to a gene. CDR3: CASSKGTSIETQYF. CDR3 DNA sequence: TGTGCCAGCAGCAAGGGGACTAGCATAGAGACCCAGTACTTC.

This clone was seen only once. J is TRBJ1-1 and V is TRBV5-4; possible D gene TRBD1, 5 bases. The length of the CDR3 is 14 residues. CDR1 SGHNT and CDR2 YYREEE come from the germline V gene (reference sequence). Trimming shortened V by 1 base and J by 5 bases, and 12 bases separated the two germline ends. Written as DNA, the CDR3 is TGTGCCAGCAGCTTGAAGTGGGGGGATACTGAAGCTTTCTTT. Protein product: CASSLKWGDTEAFF.

This clone was detected once. The gene calls are TRBV6-5 and TRBJ2-7; D gene uncertain. Trimming left V 5 bases short and J 2 bases short, with 7 bases between. The germline V gene encodes CDR1 MNHEY and CDR2 SVGAGI. The CDR3 runs to 12 residues. For the CDR3, the DNA is TGTGCCAGCAGTCCGACTCCCTACGAGCAGTACTTC. It is translated as CASSPTPYEQYF.

The genes are TRBV27 and TRBJ1-1, with D tentatively TRBD1 (5 bases). The CDR3 is made up of 13 amino acids. Germline values: CDR1 MNHEY, CDR2 SMNVEV (reference sequence). Trimming removed 5 bases at V and 8 bases at J, with 15 bases between. The DNA of the CDR3 is TGTGCCAGCAGTCCGCCCCTAACAGGAGAAGCTTTCTTT. The encoded protein is CASSPPLTGEAFF.

The genes are TRBV7-2 and TRBJ2-1; TRBD2 matches 9 bases. The CDR3 totals 16 residues. Trimming took 7 bases from V and 1 from J; bases not matched to a gene: 8. Germline V gives CDR1 SGHTA, CDR2 FQGNSA. Written as DNA, the CDR3 is TGTGCCAGCACCCTCCGTAGCGGGAGTTCCTACAATGAGCAGTTCTTC. Encoded protein: CASTLRSGSSYNEQFF.

Only one count was recorded for this clone. J is TRBJ1-1 and V is TRBV5-4, with TRBD1 identical over 8 bases. The germline CDR1 and CDR2 sequences are SGHNT and YYREEE (reference sequence). The CDR3 loop spans 14 amino acids. V shed 4 bases, J shed 5 bases, and the junction held 7 bases outside the gene matches. CDR3 amino acids: CASSRQGAGTEAFF. CDR3 coding DNA: TGTGCCAGCAGCCGCCAGGGGGCCGGGACTGAAGCTTTCTTT. The full variable domain, rest sourced from reference TRBV5-4 and TRBJ1-1, is ETGVTQSPTHLIKTRGQQVTLRCSSQSGHNTVSWYQQALGQGPQFIFQYYREEENGRGNFPPRFSGLQFPNYSSELNVNALELDDSALYLCASSRQGAGTEAFFGQGTRLTVV.

The V and J genes are TRBV7-9 and TRBJ2-1; 12 bases map to TRBD2. The junction had 6 bases not matched to a gene; V was cut back by 5 bases and J by 7 bases. In germline, CDR1 is SEHNR, CDR2 FQNEAQ (reference sequence). The CDR3 has 15 amino acids. The DNA for the CDR3 is TGTGCCAGCAGCCTTAGACTAGCGGGAGTTAATGAGCAGTTCTTC. Translated: CASSLRLAGVNEQFF. Filled out from reference TRBV7-9 and TRBJ2-1, the complete variable domain reads DTGVSQNPRHKITKRGQNVTFRCDPISEHNRLYWYRQTLGQGPEFLTYFQNEAQLEKSRLLSDRFSAERPKGSFSTLEIQRTEQGDSAMYLCASSLRLAGVNEQFFGPGTRLTVL.

This clone was observed once. The gene calls are TRBV6-1 and TRBJ1-2, with D unclear. With 1 base removed from V and 7 bases from J, the gap between germline ends came to 16 bases. Germline assignment: CDR1 MNHNS and CDR2 SASEGT. The CDR3 runs 15 residues. CDR3 DNA: TGTGCCAGCAGTGAAGTTGGTTTAGCTTTGGGTGGCTACACCTTC. This codes for CASSEVGLALGGYTF.

V is TRBV9 and J is TRBJ2-2; tentatively, D is TRBD2 (7 bases). The CDR3 loop spans 16 amino acids. Germline V CDR1 and CDR2: SGDLS, YYNGEE. Between the trimmed V and J ends, which lost 4 bases and 6 bases, there was a span of 19 bases. CDR3 DNA: TGTGCCAGCAGCCGGAAGGGGGGGGCGTTGTCCGGGGAGCTGTTTTTT. Translating gives CASSRKGGALSGELFF.

The chain carries TRBV7-6 and TRBJ2-2, with D perhaps TRBD1 (5 bases). There are 16 residues in the CDR3. Trimming removed 1 base from V and 4 bases from J, with 13 bases in between. Germline V gene sequence: CDR1 SGHVS, CDR2 FNYEAQ. This CDR3 reads CASSLVAQGSTGELFF. The DNA for the CDR3 is TGTGCCAGCAGCTTAGTCGCGCAGGGAAGCACCGGGGAGCTGTTTTTT. The full variable domain, rest sourced from reference TRBV7-6 and TRBJ2-2, is GAGVSQSPRYKVTKRGQDVALRCDPISGHVSLYWYRQALGQGPEFLTYFNYEAQQDKSGLPNDRFSAERPEGSISTLTIQRTEQRDSAMYRCASSLVAQGSTGELFFGEGSRLTVL.

The chain couples TRBV30 to TRBJ2-5, with D uncertain. This CDR3 contains 12 residues. The ends were cut back, 5 bases at V and 1 base at J, with 8 bases in the middle. Germline V gene data show CDR1 as GTSNPN and CDR2 as SVGIG (reference sequence). CDR3 residues: CAWAASQETQYF. Here the CDR3 DNA reads TGTGCCTGGGCAGCGTCCCAAGAGACCCAGTACTTC.